One sample yielded the 10 T cell receptor beta chains listed below, sequenced in a study of human T cells and chemical hapten exposure. TCRdb independently ran MiXCR on the RACE reads; one entry per CDR3 protein. This sample has nearly 350,000 distinct CDR3 sequences, with about 7% found just once. Regarding time point: patch test 1, 2 weeks after DPC sensitization. The treatment: therapeutic diphenylcyclopropenone sensitization with weekly scalp DPC. The sequencing used whole blood, collected in connection with sensitization to the hapten diphenylcyclopropenone (DPC). These receptor sequences come from a woman aged 18-29 years with alopecia areata. Some clones in this sample may be carry-over from other donors' samples.

The table lists this clonotype with a few counts. This chain connects TRBV4-1 to TRBJ2-1; 11 positions agree with TRBD2. Germline V gene lookup returns CDR1 MGHRA and CDR2 YSYEKL. The V gene end was trimmed by 7 bases and the J gene end by 2 bases; junction bases not matched to a gene: 10. This CDR3 spans 17 amino acids. DNA for the CDR3: TGCGCCAGCACCAGATACAGGACTAGCGGGCCCTACAATGAGCAGTTCTTC. Its protein product is CASTRYRTSGPYNEQFF.

This chain uses TRBV6-2 or TRBV6-3 with TRBJ2-7, with D possibly TRBD2 on 5 matching bases. The CDR3 totals 13 residues. The germline V gene encodes CDR1 MNHEY and CDR2 SVGEGT. V dropped 0 bases and J dropped 6 bases, with 9 bases sitting between them. Here the CDR3 reads CASSYSEGSEQYF. The CDR3 coding sequence is TGTGCCAGCAGTTACTCGGAAGGGAGCGAGCAGTACTTC.

The rearrangement uses TRBV6-2 or TRBV6-3 and TRBJ2-3, with TRBD1 identical over 10 bases. V lost 5 bases and J lost 4; bases outside the gene matches: 6. The CDR3 has 15 amino acids. The germline V gene has CDR1 MNHEY and CDR2 SVGEGT. The CDR3, as DNA: TGTGCCAGCAGTGACCGGGACAGGGGTCCAGATACGCAGTATTTT. As protein: CASSDRDRGPDTQYF.

The sample holds a few counts of this clonotype. This chain joins TRBV6-2 or TRBV6-3 and TRBJ1-4, with 7 bases identical to TRBD1. The trim removed 2 bases at V and 7 bases at J, leaving 4 bases unmatched. The CDR3 spans 14 residues. CDR1 and CDR2 (germline): MNHEY, SVGEGT. CDR3 residues: CASSYGAGGEKLFF. The CDR3 nucleotides are TGTGCCAGCAGTTACGGTGCAGGGGGTGAAAAACTGTTTTTT.

Worth noting for this clonotype: A much larger clone lies a single base off, so this may be a read error. CDR3 DNA sequence: TGTGCCAGCAGCCAGGACACTTCGTGTACGCAGTATTTT. Amino acids: CASSQDTSCTQYF. The chain uses TRBV4-2 and TRBJ2-3, with D possibly matching TRBD1 (5 bases). CDR1 is LGHNA and CDR2 is YNFKEQ in the germline V gene. Trimming removed 3 bases at V and 8 bases at J, with 12 bases between. The CDR3 consists of 13 residues.

The DNA for the CDR3 is TGTGCCAGCAGTTTTGGACAGGGAGGGGAGGAAAAACTGTTTTTT. The encoded protein is CASSFGQGGEEKLFF. This sequence joins TRBV2 and TRBJ1-4; TRBD1 agrees at 8 bases. Trimming removed 5 bases from V and 8 bases from J; junction bases left unmatched: 10. Germline V gene data show CDR1 as SNHLY and CDR2 as FYNNEI. The CDR3 is 15 amino acids.

V and J are TRBV7-9 and TRBJ2-7; D is unclear. Germline assignment: CDR1 SEHNR and CDR2 FQNEAQ (reference sequence). Trimming pared 1 base from V and 2 bases from J, leaving 9 bases between. This CDR3 spans 14 amino acids. In DNA form, the CDR3 reads TGTGCCAGCAGCTTAGTCCTCAGCCCCTACGAGCAGTACTTC. Its protein product is CASSLVLSPYEQYF.

This clonotype was seen a handful of times. V is TRBV6-6 and J is TRBJ2-7; D is possibly TRBD2 (7 bases). Trimming took 8 bases from V and 5 from J, leaving 25 bases between them. This CDR3 is 16 amino acids long. Looked up from germline, CDR1 is MNHNY and CDR2 is SVGAGI (reference sequence). The CDR3 bases are TGTGCCAGCTCCCCTACCGGAGGGGGGGCTTTCCACGAGCAGTACTTC. This encodes CASSPTGGGAFHEQYF.

This clonotype was counted many times. The chain combines TRBV13 with TRBJ2-3, with D hard to call. Germline V gene sequence: CDR1 PRHDT, CDR2 FYEKMQ (reference sequence). V lost 0 bases, J lost 4 bases, and 8 bases lay in between. The CDR3 totals 14 residues. The CDR3 is CASSLGRRSDTQYF. The CDR3 DNA follows: TGTGCCAGCAGCTTAGGCCGTAGATCAGATACGCAGTATTTT.

This chain joins TRBV12-3 or TRBV12-4 and TRBJ1-3; TRBD1 agrees at 9 bases. The V gene end was trimmed by 8 bases and the J gene end by 1 base; junction bases not matched to a gene: 3. The CDR3 covers 14 residues. The CDR3 nucleotides are TGTGCCAGCGGGGACAGGGCTTCTGGAAACACCATATATTTT. Translating gives CASGDRASGNTIYF.